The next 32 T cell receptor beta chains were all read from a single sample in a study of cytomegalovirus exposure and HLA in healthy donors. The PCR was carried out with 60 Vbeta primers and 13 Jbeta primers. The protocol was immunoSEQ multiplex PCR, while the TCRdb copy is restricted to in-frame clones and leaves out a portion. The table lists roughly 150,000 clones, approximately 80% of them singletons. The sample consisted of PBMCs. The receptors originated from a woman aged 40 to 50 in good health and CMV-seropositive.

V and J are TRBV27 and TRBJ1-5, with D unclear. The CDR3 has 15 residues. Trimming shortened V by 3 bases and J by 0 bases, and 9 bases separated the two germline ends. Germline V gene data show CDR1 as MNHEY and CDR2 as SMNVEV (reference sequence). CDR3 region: CASSLTGDSNQPQHF. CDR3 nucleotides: TGTGCCAGCAGTTTGACGGGAGATAGCAATCAGCCCCAGCATTTT.

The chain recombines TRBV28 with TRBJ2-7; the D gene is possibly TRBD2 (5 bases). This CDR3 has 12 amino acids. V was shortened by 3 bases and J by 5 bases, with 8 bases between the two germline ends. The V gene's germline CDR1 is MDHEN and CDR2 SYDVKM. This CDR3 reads CASSLDFHEQYF. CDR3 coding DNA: TGTGCCAGCAGTTTGGACTTTCACGAGCAGTACTTC.

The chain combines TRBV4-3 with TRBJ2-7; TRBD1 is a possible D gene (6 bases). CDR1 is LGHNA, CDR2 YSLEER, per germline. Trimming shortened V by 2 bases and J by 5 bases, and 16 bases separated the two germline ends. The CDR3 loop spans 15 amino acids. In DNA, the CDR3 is TGCGCCAGCAGCCAAAGCAGGGGTATTCTACACGAGCAGTACTTC. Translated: CASSQSRGILHEQYF.

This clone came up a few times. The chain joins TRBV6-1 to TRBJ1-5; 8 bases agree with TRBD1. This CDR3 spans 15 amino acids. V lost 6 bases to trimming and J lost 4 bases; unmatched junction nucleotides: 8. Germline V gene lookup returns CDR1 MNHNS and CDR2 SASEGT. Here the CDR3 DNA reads TGTGCCAGCAGGCCTCGACAGGGGCCGAATCAGCCCCAGCATTTT. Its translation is CASRPRQGPNQPQHF.

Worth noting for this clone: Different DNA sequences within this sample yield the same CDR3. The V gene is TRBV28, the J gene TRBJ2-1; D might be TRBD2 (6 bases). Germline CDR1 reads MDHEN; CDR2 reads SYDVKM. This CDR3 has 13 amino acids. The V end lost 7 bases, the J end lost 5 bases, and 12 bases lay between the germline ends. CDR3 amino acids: CASTPGVNNEQFF. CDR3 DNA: TGTGCCAGCACCCCGGGGGTAAACAATGAGCAGTTCTTC.

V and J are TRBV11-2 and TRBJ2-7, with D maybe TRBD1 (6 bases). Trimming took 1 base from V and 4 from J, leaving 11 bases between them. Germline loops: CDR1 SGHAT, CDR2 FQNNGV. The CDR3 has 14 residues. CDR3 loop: CASSLAPGQYEQYF. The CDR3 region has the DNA TGTGCCAGCAGCTTAGCTCCTGGACAGTACGAGCAGTACTTC.

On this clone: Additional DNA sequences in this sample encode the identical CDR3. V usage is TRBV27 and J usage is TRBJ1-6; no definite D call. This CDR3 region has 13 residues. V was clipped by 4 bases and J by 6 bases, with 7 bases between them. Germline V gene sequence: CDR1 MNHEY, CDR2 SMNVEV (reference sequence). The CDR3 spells CASSYSGNSPLHF. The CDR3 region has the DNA TGTGCCAGCAGTTATTCCGGTAATTCACCCCTCCACTTT.

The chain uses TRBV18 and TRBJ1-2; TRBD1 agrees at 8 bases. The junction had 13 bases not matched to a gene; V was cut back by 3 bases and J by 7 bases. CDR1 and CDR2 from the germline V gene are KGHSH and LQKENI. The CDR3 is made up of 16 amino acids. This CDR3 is CASSPSPGAGTGGYTF. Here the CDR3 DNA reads TGTGCCAGCTCACCGAGCCCCGGCGCAGGGACAGGTGGCTACACCTTC.

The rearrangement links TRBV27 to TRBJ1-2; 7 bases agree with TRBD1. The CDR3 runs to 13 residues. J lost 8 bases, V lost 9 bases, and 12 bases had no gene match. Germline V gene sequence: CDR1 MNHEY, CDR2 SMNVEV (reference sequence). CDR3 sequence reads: CASTSGQEAGYTF. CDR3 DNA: TGTGCCAGTACTTCAGGACAGGAAGCAGGCTACACCTTC.

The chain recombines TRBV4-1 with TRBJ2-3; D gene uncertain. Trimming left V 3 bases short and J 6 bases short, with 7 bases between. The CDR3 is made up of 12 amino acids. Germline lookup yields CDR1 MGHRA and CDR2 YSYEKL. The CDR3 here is CASSQRRDTQYF. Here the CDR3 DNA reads TGCGCCAGCAGCCAGAGGCGGGATACGCAGTATTTT.

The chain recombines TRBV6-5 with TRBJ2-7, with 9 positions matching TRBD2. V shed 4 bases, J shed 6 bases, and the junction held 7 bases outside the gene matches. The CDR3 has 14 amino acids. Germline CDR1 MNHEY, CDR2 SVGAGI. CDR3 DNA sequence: TGTGCCAGCAGTTTGGTGGCTAGCGGGGCCGAGCAGTACTTC. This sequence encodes CASSLVASGAEQYF.

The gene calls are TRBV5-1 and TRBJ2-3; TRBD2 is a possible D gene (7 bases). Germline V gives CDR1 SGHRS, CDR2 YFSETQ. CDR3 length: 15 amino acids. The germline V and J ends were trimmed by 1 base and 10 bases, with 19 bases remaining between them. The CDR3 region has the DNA TGCGCCAGCAGCTTGACGGGGGGAAACAGGGTTTCGCAGTATTTT. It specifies CASSLTGGNRVSQYF.

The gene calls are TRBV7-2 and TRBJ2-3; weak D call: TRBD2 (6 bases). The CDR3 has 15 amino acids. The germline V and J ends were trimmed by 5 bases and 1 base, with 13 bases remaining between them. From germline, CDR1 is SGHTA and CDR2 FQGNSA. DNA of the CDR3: TGTGCCAGCAGCCCGGGGGACCCGCGCACAGATACGCAGTATTTT. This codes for CASSPGDPRTDTQYF.

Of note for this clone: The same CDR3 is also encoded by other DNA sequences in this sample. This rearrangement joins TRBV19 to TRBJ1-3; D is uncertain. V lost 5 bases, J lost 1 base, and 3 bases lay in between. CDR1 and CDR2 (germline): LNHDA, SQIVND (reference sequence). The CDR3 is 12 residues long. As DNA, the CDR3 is TGTGCCAGTAGTCTATCTGGAAACACCATATATTTT. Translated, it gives CASSLSGNTIYF.

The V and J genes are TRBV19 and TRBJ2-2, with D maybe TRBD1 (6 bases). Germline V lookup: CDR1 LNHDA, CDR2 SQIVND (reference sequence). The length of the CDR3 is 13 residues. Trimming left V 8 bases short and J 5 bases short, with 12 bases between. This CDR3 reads CASLTRGTGELFF. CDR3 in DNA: TGTGCCAGTCTGACCAGGGGAACCGGGGAGCTGTTTTTT.

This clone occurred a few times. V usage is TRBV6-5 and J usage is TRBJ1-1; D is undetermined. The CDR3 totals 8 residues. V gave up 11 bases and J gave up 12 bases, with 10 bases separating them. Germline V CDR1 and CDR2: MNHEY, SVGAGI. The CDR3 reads CAAYAPFF. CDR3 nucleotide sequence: TGTGCCGCCTACGCTCCTTTCTTT.

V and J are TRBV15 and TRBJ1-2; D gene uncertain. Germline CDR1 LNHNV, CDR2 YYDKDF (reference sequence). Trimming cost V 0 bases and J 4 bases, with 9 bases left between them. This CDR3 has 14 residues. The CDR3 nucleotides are TGTGCCACCAGCAGAGATAACACCCCCTATGGCTACACCTTC. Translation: CATSRDNTPYGYTF. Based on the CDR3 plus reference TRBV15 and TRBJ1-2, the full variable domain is DAMVIQNPRYQVTQFGKPVTLSCSQTLNHNVMYWYQQKSSQAPKLLFHYYDKDFNNEADTPDNFQSRRPNTSFCFLDIRSPGLGDTAMYLCATSRDNTPYGYTFGSGTRLTVV.

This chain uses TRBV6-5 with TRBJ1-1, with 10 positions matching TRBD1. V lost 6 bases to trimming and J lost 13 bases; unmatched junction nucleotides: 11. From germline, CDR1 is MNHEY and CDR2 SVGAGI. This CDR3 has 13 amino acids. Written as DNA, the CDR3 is TGTGCCAGCAGAACTTTAGGACAGGGGGTGTATTTCTTT. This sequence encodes CASRTLGQGVYFF.

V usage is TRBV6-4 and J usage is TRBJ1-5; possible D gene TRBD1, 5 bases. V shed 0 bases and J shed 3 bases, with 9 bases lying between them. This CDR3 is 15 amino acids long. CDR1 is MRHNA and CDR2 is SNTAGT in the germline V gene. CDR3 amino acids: CASSDSGGNNQPQHF. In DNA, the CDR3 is TGTGCCAGCAGTGACTCGGGGGGGAACAATCAGCCCCAGCATTTT.

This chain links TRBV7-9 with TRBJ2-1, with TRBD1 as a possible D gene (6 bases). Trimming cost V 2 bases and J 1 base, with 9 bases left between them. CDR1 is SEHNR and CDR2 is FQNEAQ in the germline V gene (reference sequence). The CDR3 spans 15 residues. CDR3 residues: CASSLRQGSYNEQFF. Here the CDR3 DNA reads TGTGCCAGCAGCTTACGGCAGGGGTCCTACAATGAGCAGTTCTTC.

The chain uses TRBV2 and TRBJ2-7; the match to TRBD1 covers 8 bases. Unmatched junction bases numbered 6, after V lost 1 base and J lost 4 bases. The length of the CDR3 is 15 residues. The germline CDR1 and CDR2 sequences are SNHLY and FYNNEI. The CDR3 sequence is CASSEGLRQGYEQYF. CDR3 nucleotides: TGTGCCAGCAGTGAAGGTTTAAGACAGGGGTACGAGCAGTACTTC.

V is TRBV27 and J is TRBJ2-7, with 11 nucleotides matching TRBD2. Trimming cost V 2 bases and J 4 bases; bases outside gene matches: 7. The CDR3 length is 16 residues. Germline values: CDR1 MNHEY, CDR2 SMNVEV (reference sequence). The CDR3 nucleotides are TGTGCCAGCAGTTTACCGGGACTAGCGGAAATATACGAGCAGTACTTC. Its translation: CASSLPGLAEIYEQYF.

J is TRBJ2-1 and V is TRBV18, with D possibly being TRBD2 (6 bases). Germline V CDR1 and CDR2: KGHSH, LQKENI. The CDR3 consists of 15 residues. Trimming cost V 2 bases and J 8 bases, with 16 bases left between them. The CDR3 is CASSPGASATHEQFF. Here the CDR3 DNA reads TGTGCCAGCTCACCAGGGGCTAGCGCGACCCATGAGCAGTTCTTC.

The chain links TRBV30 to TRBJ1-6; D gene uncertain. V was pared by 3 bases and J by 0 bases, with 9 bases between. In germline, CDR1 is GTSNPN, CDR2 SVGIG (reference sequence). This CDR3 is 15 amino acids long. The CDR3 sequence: CAWSHRSSYNSPLHF. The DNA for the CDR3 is TGTGCCTGGAGCCACCGGAGCTCCTATAATTCACCCCTCCACTTT.

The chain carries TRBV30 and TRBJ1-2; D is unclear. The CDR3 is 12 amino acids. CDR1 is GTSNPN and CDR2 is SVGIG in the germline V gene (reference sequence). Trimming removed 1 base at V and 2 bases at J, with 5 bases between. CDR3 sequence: CAWSAGNYGYTF. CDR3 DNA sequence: TGTGCCTGGAGTGCAGGCAACTATGGCTACACCTTC.

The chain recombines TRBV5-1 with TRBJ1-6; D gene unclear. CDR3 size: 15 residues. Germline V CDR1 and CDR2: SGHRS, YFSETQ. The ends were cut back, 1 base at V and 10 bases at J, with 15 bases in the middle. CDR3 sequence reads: CASSLSPGNVSPLHF. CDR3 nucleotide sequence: TGCGCCAGCAGCTTGAGTCCGGGAAATGTCTCACCCCTCCACTTT. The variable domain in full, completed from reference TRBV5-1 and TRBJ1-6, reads KAGVTQTPRYLIKTRGQQVTLSCSPISGHRSVSWYQQTPGQGLQFLFEYFSETQRNKGNFPGRFSGRQFSNSRSEMNVSTLELGDSALYLCASSLSPGNVSPLHFGNGTRLTVT.

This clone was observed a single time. The chain's CDR3 is CASSETDRVGEKLFF. The CDR3 DNA reads TGTGCCAGCAGCGAAACAGACAGGGTCGGTGAAAAACTGTTTTTT. This chain links TRBV7-2 with TRBJ1-4; TRBD1 matches 7 bases. Germline V CDR1 and CDR2: SGHTA, FQGNSA. This CDR3 has 15 residues. The V segment lost 5 bases and the J segment 7 bases; nucleotides outside the gene matches: 10.

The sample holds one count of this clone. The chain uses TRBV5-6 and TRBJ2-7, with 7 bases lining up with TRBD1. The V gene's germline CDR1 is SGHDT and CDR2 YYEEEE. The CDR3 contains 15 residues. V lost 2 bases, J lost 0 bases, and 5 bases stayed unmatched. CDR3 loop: CASSFYRGSSYEQYF. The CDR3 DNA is TGTGCCAGCAGCTTCTACAGGGGTAGCTCCTACGAGCAGTACTTC.

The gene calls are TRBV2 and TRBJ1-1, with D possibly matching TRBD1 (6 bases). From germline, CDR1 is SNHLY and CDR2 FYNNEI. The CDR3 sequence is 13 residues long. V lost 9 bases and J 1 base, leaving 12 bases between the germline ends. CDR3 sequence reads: CASSQGSNTEAFF. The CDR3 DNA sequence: TGTGCCAGTTCACAGGGCTCGAACACTGAAGCTTTCTTT.

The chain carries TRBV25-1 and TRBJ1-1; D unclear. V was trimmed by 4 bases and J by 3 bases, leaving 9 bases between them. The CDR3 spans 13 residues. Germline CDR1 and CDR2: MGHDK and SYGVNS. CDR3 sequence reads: CASSAYKYTEAFF. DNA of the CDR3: TGTGCCAGCAGTGCGTACAAGTACACTGAAGCTTTCTTT.

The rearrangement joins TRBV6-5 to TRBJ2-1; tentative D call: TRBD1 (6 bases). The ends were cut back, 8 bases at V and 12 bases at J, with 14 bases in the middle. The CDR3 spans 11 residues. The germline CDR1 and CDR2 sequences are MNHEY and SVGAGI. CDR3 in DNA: TGTGCCAGCGGGGAACAGGGTGGGCAGTTCTTC. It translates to CASGEQGGQFF.

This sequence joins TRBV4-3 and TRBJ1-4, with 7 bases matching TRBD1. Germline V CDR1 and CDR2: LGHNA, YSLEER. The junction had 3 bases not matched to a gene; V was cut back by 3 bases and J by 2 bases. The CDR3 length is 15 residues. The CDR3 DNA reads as TGCGCCAGCAGCCAGATGACAGGGACTAATGAAAAACTGTTTTTT. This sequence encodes CASSQMTGTNEKLFF.